These 32 T cell receptor beta chains came from one sample sequenced in a study of blood T cells in healthy people across ages. A sample-barcoded 5' primer and a J-beta primer mix were used in a second PCR of roughly 7 to 11 cycles. TCRdb reprocessed the 5' RACE reads with MiXCR, giving one entry per CDR3 protein. The sample carries roughly 800,000 distinct CDR3 sequences, approximately 35% recorded once. Input material: blood. The origin of the receptors is a man aged 18 to 29 in good health.

There are many counts of this clonotype. The rearrangement links TRBV27 to TRBJ2-7; D unclear. The germline gives CDR1 MNHEY, CDR2 SMNVEV (reference sequence). CDR3 size: 13 residues. The V end was cut by 5 bases, the J end by 2 bases, with 10 bases between. CDR3 sequence (DNA): TGTGCCAGCAGTCGTAGTCCTACCTACGAGCAGTACTTC. It translates to CASSRSPTYEQYF.

This CDR3 is CSARVTGEVDGYTF. DNA for the CDR3: TGCAGTGCTAGAGTAACAGGGGAAGTTGACGGTTACACCTTC. The rearrangement joins TRBV20-1 to TRBJ1-2; 7 bases match TRBD1. CDR3 length: 14 amino acids. The germline V gene encodes CDR1 DFQATT and CDR2 SNEGSKA (reference sequence). V lost 1 base and J lost 11; bases outside the gene matches: 13.

With respect to this clonotype: An end of the junction does not agree with germline; a read error may underlie this. The chain is built from TRBV5-1 and TRBJ2-5, with D possibly matching TRBD2 (5 bases). The CDR3 has 12 amino acids. CDR1 and CDR2 (germline): SGHRS, YFSETQ. The CDR3 coding sequence is TGCGCCGGCAGCTTAGGGCCGGGAAGCAAGTACTTC. This gives the protein CAGSLGPGSKYF.

This clonotype was seen a handful of times. The CDR3 here is CASSESGARRGQPQHF. For the CDR3, the DNA is TGTGCCAGCAGTGAATCGGGAGCCCGGCGGGGTCAGCCCCAGCATTTT. The V gene is TRBV2, the J gene TRBJ1-5; D gene unclear. Germline CDR1 and CDR2: SNHLY and FYNNEI. CDR3 size: 16 residues. Trimming pared 2 bases from V and 6 bases from J, leaving 17 bases between.

The chain links TRBV5-1 to TRBJ1-1; 7 nucleotides agree with TRBD1. The junction had 5 bases not matched to a gene; V was cut back by 4 bases and J by 2 bases. The germline gives CDR1 SGHRS, CDR2 YFSETQ. The CDR3 has 14 residues. The CDR3 is CASSATGDNTEAFF. CDR3 coding DNA: TGCGCCAGCAGCGCAACAGGGGACAACACTGAAGCTTTCTTT. Supplemented by reference TRBV5-1 and TRBJ1-1, the full variable domain reads KAGVTQTPRYLIKTRGQQVTLSCSPISGHRSVSWYQQTPGQGLQFLFEYFSETQRNKGNFPGRFSGRQFSNSRSEMNVSTLELGDSALYLCASSATGDNTEAFFGQGTRLTVV.

This chain joins TRBV4-1 and TRBJ2-1; 8 nucleotides align to TRBD1. The CDR3 has 13 residues. Germline CDR1 reads MGHRA; CDR2 reads YSYEKL. J was trimmed by 5 bases and V by 6 bases; bases with no gene match: 3. CDR3 DNA sequence: TGCGCCAGCAGACGGACAGGGAACAATGAGCAGTTCTTC. Translation gives CASRRTGNNEQFF.

The chain joins TRBV20-1 to TRBJ1-6, with 10 bases that match TRBD1. V was clipped by 3 bases and J by 10 bases; unmatched bases: 12. The CDR3 is made up of 16 amino acids. Germline CDR1 DFQATT, CDR2 SNEGSKA (reference sequence). In DNA form, the CDR3 reads TGCAGTGCTAGGCCAGACAGGGGGCGACTAAACTCACCCCTCCACTTT. Translating it yields CSARPDRGRLNSPLHF.

The chain links TRBV6-2 or TRBV6-3 to TRBJ1-4; D gene unclear. V lost 0 bases, J lost 0 bases, and 14 bases lay in between. The germline CDR1 and CDR2 sequences are MNHEY and SVGEGT. The CDR3 is made up of 18 amino acids. Here the CDR3 DNA reads TGTGCCAGCAGTTACTCCGGACGGGTCCATGCAACTAATGAAAAACTGTTTTTT. Translation gives CASSYSGRVHATNEKLFF.

This clonotype came up many times. The V gene is TRBV4-3, the J gene TRBJ2-3; D is undetermined. The CDR3 extends over 14 amino acids. The V and J ends lost 1 base and 6 bases respectively, with 11 bases between them. Germline V gene lookup returns CDR1 LGHNA and CDR2 YSLEER. The CDR3: CASSQGSGPDTQYF. The CDR3 coding sequence is TGCGCCAGCAGCCAAGGTAGTGGCCCCGATACGCAGTATTTT.

This clonotype has only a few counts. The chain employs TRBV28 and TRBJ2-3, with 12 bases identical to TRBD2. Germline CDR1 reads MDHEN; CDR2 reads SYDVKM. The CDR3 has 17 residues. With V trimmed by 6 bases and J by 2 bases, 9 bases remained unmatched. CDR3 nucleotides: TGTGCCAGCAGCTCTGCAGCTAGCGGGGGGGACACAGATACGCAGTATTTT. It encodes CASSSAASGGDTDTQYF.

This clonotype was counted between two and nine times. This chain links TRBV4-3 with TRBJ2-6; TRBD2 matches 11 bases. The CDR3 is 18 amino acids. Trimming at V came to 6 bases and at J to 2 bases, leaving 9 bases not matched to a gene. CDR1 is LGHNA, CDR2 YSLEER, per germline. The CDR3 DNA reads TGCGCCAGCAGTTTACACCGACTAGCGGGGACTGGGGCCAACGTCCTGACTTTC. As protein: CASSLHRLAGTGANVLTF.

This clonotype has more than one count but fewer than ten. V gene TRBV4-2 combines with J gene TRBJ1-4; 7 bases map to TRBD1. The V gene end was trimmed by 2 bases and the J gene end by 8 bases; junction bases not matched to a gene: 2. The CDR3 contains 13 residues. From germline, CDR1 is LGHNA and CDR2 YNFKEQ. The CDR3 bases are TGTGCCAGCAGCCAAACACAGGGGGAAAAACTGTTTTTT. Its translation: CASSQTQGEKLFF.

Ten or more counts support this clonotype. V usage is TRBV10-3 and J usage is TRBJ2-3; D possibly corresponds to TRBD2 (5 bases). Per germline, CDR1 ENHRY and CDR2 SYGVKD. This CDR3 is built from 16 residues. Trimming removed 4 bases from V and 6 bases from J, with 20 bases in between. The CDR3 region has the DNA TGTGCCATCAGTGGACTTACAAGCGGAGAGGCGGATACGCAGTATTTT. This codes for CAISGLTSGEADTQYF.

In this sample, this clonotype turned up a few times. This chain uses TRBV10-3 with TRBJ2-3; 7 positions match TRBD2. The ends lost 10 bases at V and 0 bases at J; junction bases unmatched: 7. Germline CDR1 and CDR2: ENHRY and SYGVKD. The CDR3 consists of 14 residues. The CDR3 spells CASTSEPSTDTQYF. Here the CDR3 DNA reads TGTGCCAGCACTAGCGAGCCTAGCACAGATACGCAGTATTTT.

The V and J genes are TRBV4-3 and TRBJ1-2, with D tentatively TRBD1 (5 bases). The germline CDR1 and CDR2 sequences are LGHNA and YSLEER. V shed 0 bases and J shed 3 bases, with 11 bases lying between them. The CDR3 length is 15 residues. The DNA of the CDR3 is TGCGCCAGCAGCCAAGATAGGGGCAGAGACTATGGCTACACCTTC. Encoded protein: CASSQDRGRDYGYTF.

The V call is TRBV6-4, the J call TRBJ2-3; a possible D gene is TRBD1 (6 bases). This CDR3 contains 14 residues. V was clipped by 4 bases and J by 3 bases, with 11 bases between them. CDR1 and CDR2 (germline): MRHNA, SNTAGT. The CDR3 DNA sequence: TGTGCCAGCAGTGTTCAGGGGTGGACAGATACGCAGTATTTT. It is translated as CASSVQGWTDTQYF.

This clonotype was observed a few times. The V gene is TRBV12-3 or TRBV12-4, the J gene TRBJ1-3; unclear D gene. Trimming pared 1 base from V and 1 base from J, leaving 8 bases between. The CDR3 covers 15 residues. Written as DNA, the CDR3 is TGTGCCAGCAGTTTAGACTGGCCATCTGGAAACACCATATATTTT. It yields the protein CASSLDWPSGNTIYF.

This chain connects TRBV12-3 or TRBV12-4 to TRBJ2-4, with D perhaps TRBD1 (8 bases). The CDR3 has 15 residues. Trimming left V 5 bases short and J 2 bases short, with 13 bases between. CDR3 sequence reads: CASSPQGGTKNIQYF. The CDR3 region has the DNA TGTGCCAGCAGTCCACAGGGGGGGACCAAAAACATTCAGTACTTC.

The J gene is TRBJ2-5, the V gene TRBV29-1, with D unresolved. The CDR3 extends over 11 amino acids. The germline V gene encodes CDR1 SQVTM and CDR2 ANQGSEA. Trimming stripped 8 bases from V and 3 bases from J, with 10 bases between. CDR3 sequence reads: CSLAAKETQYF. The CDR3 DNA sequence: TGCAGCCTTGCGGCCAAAGAGACCCAGTACTTC.

There are a few counts of this clonotype. The chain couples TRBV14 to TRBJ1-1; D might be TRBD1 (5 bases). Germline CDR1 SGHDN, CDR2 FVKESK. The CDR3 has 14 amino acids. The ends were cut back, 0 bases at V and 7 bases at J, with 12 bases in the middle. The CDR3 protein is CASSQEWGVDEAFF. For the CDR3, the DNA is TGTGCCAGCAGCCAAGAATGGGGGGTGGATGAAGCTTTCTTT.

CDR3 amino acids: CASSQTREGYTF. CDR3 nucleotide sequence: TGTGCCAGCAGCCAGACCAGGGAGGGCTACACCTTC. The genes are TRBV4-2 and TRBJ1-2, with a possible D match to TRBD1 (5 bases). The CDR3 length is 12 residues. Germline loops: CDR1 LGHNA, CDR2 YNFKEQ. Trimming left V 3 bases short and J 8 bases short, with 10 bases between.

The gene calls are TRBV5-1 and TRBJ2-7; tentatively, D is TRBD1 (5 bases). The CDR3 is 15 amino acids. V lost 0 bases and J 2 bases, leaving 12 bases between the germline ends. From germline, CDR1 is SGHRS and CDR2 YFSETQ. The CDR3 DNA sequence: TGCGCCAGCAGCTTGGCACCAGGGTCGGCCTACGAGCAGTACTTC. Protein: CASSLAPGSAYEQYF.

About this clonotype itself: This may come from a read error, since a much larger clone is one base off. The chain recombines TRBV20-1 with TRBJ2-1; unclear D gene. CDR3 length: 11 residues. Germline CDR1 is DFQATT and CDR2 is SNEGSKA (reference sequence). The CDR3 DNA reads TGCAGTGCTGCGCATCACAAGGAGCAGTTCTTC. This codes for CSAAHHKEQFF.

In its sample, this clonotype was seen once. This chain connects TRBV27 to TRBJ1-2, with 9 bases lining up with TRBD1. Unmatched junction bases numbered 6, after V lost 3 bases and J lost 4 bases. The CDR3 is 15 amino acids. From germline, CDR1 is MNHEY and CDR2 SMNVEV (reference sequence). CDR3 sequence reads: CASSLGTGSPYGYTF. The CDR3 DNA follows: TGTGCCAGCAGTTTGGGGACAGGGAGCCCCTATGGCTACACCTTC.

The chain employs TRBV12-3 or TRBV12-4 and TRBJ2-1; 7 nucleotides align to TRBD1. The CDR3 consists of 15 residues. V was pared by 1 base and J by 2 bases, with 2 bases of the junction left unmatched. CDR3 nucleotides: TGTGCCAGCAGTTTAGGGGACAGTGCCTACAATGAGCAGTTCTTC. It yields the protein CASSLGDSAYNEQFF.

At least ten counts were recorded for this clonotype. The chain carries TRBV20-1 and TRBJ1-2; D may be TRBD1 (6 bases). The CDR3 is 14 residues long. Looked up from germline, CDR1 is DFQATT and CDR2 is SNEGSKA (reference sequence). Trimming took 0 bases from V and 3 from J, leaving 11 bases between them. CDR3 bases: TGCAGTGCTAGAGAACGGGGGGGCGACTATGGCTACACCTTC. Amino acid sequence: CSARERGGDYGYTF.

This clonotype was picked up a small number of times. The chain joins TRBV12-3 or TRBV12-4 to TRBJ1-2; D is undetermined. The CDR3 is made up of 15 amino acids. V lost 3 bases, J lost 1 base, and 12 bases lay in between. The CDR3 spells CASSFSGGLNYGYTF. For the CDR3, the DNA is TGTGCCAGCAGTTTCTCGGGAGGCCTTAACTATGGCTACACCTTC.

The chain combines TRBV6-2 or TRBV6-3 with TRBJ2-1; D is uncertain. Trimming stripped 6 bases from V and 7 bases from J, with 13 bases between. The CDR3 covers 13 residues. From germline, CDR1 is MNHEY and CDR2 SVGEGT. CDR3 loop: CASSHPLGNEQFF. The CDR3 DNA is TGTGCCAGCAGCCACCCCCTGGGGAATGAGCAGTTCTTC.

Worth noting for this clonotype: The junction departs from the called germline gene at one end, perhaps through a read error. The rearrangement links TRBV4-3 to TRBJ2-1, with D uncertain. The germline gives CDR1 LGHNA, CDR2 YSLEER. The CDR3 length is 13 residues. CDR3 in amino acids: CVSSQVGKGEQFF. In DNA, the CDR3 is TGCGTCAGCAGCCAAGTGGGCAAGGGTGAGCAGTTCTTC.

This clonotype appeared a few times. The rearrangement uses TRBV5-1 and TRBJ1-1; D possibly corresponds to TRBD1 (5 bases). Germline V gene lookup returns CDR1 SGHRS and CDR2 YFSETQ. V shed 0 bases and J shed 1 base, with 7 bases lying between them. The CDR3 has 14 residues. Here the CDR3 reads CASSLDTGNTEAFF. Here the CDR3 DNA reads TGCGCCAGCAGCTTGGATACAGGGAACACTGAAGCTTTCTTT.

This clonotype was detected many times. The rearrangement links TRBV2 to TRBJ1-2; 8 bases agree with TRBD1. Germline V gives CDR1 SNHLY, CDR2 FYNNEI. J lost 3 bases, V lost 4 bases, and 4 bases had no gene match. The CDR3 sequence is 14 residues long. The CDR3: CASSARGRDYGYTF. CDR3 sequence (DNA): TGTGCCAGCAGTGCCAGGGGGCGTGACTATGGCTACACCTTC. Full variable domain (outside the CDR3, taken from reference TRBV2 and TRBJ1-2): EPEVTQTPSHQVTQMGQEVILRCVPISNHLYFYWYRQILGQKVEFLVSFYNNEISEKSEIFDDQFSVERPDGSNFTLKIRSTKLEDSAMYFCASSARGRDYGYTFGSGTRLTVV.

This clonotype was seen a handful of times. This rearrangement joins TRBV20-1 to TRBJ1-1; possible D gene TRBD1, 6 bases. The germline CDR1 and CDR2 sequences are DFQATT and SNEGSKA (reference sequence). Trimming removed 3 bases from V and 8 bases from J, with 10 bases in between. This CDR3 has 11 residues. The CDR3 coding sequence is TGCAGTGCTAGGGAGAGGGGGGAAGCTTTCTTT. It codes for CSARERGEAFF.